These 27 T cell receptor beta chains came from one sample sequenced in a study of T cell clonality in common variable immunodeficiency. Here immunoSEQ multiplex PCR was the method, and the copy in TCRdb shows in-frame clones only, minus some. The table records about 35,000 clones without singletons, the ten largest covering roughly a tenth. Material: peripheral blood mononuclear cells. The source of these receptors is a person between 18 and 75 years old in good health.

This clone was counted ten times or more. The CDR3 end lies 3 residues beyond the end of the read and is filled in from the germline J gene. The V call is TRBV18, the J call TRBJ2-1; the D gene is possibly TRBD1 (6 bases). CDR3 length equals 16 residues. V was clipped by 5 bases and J by 3 bases, with 17 bases between them. Germline V gene sequence: CDR1 KGHSH, CDR2 LQKENI. The CDR3 sequence: CASSSGQPPLYNEQFF. CDR3 DNA (partial): TGTGCCAGCTCATCAGGACAGCCTCCTCTCTACAATGAG.

In its sample, this clone was seen many times. The read comes to an end 3 residues before the CDR3 does, leaving the germline J gene to fill in the end. This chain connects TRBV14 to TRBJ2-4; D remains ambiguous. The CDR3 has 16 residues. Trimming took 2 bases from V and 7 from J, leaving 18 bases between them. Germline lookup yields CDR1 SGHDN and CDR2 FVKESK. This CDR3 reads CASSQKPTLLRNIQYF. The covered CDR3 bases are TGTGCCAGCAGCCAAAAGCCGACTCTTCTCCGTAACATT.

This clone showed up many times. The read ends 3 residues shy of where the CDR3 ends; the end is completed using the germline J gene. The rearrangement joins TRBV20-1 to TRBJ2-7; possible D gene TRBD2, 6 bases. The germline CDR1 and CDR2 sequences are DFQATT and SNEGSKA (reference sequence). This CDR3 spans 16 amino acids. Trimming removed 3 bases from V and 2 bases from J, with 20 bases in between. Incomplete CDR3 DNA: TGCAGTGCTAGCGAAGGCGTTAGGGGACTCCCCTACGAG. It specifies CSASEGVRGLPYE. The full CDR3 protein reads CSASEGVRGLPYEQYF.

Many counts were recorded for this clone. The missing CDR3 end, 3 residues past where the read stops, is filled in from the germline J gene. The chain joins TRBV2 to TRBJ2-1; 12 bases match TRBD2. The CDR3 length is 15 residues. V was clipped by 4 bases and J by 3 bases; unmatched bases: 1. Germline-derived CDR1 and CDR2 are SNHLY and FYNNEI. Incomplete CDR3 DNA: TGTGCCAGCAGTGCTAGCGGGAGGGACTACAATGAG. Amino acid sequence: CASSASGRDYNE. The whole CDR3 reads CASSASGRDYNEQFF. Full variable domain (rest looked up from reference TRBV2 and TRBJ2-1): EPEVTQTPSHQVTQMGQEVILRCVPISNHLYFYWYRQILGQKVEFLVSFYNNEISEKSEIFDDQFSVERPDGSNFTLKIRSTKLEDSAMYFCASSASGRDYNEQFFGPGTRLTVL.

This clone was counted at least ten times. The CDR3 goes on 3 residues after the read ends, and that part is filled in from the germline J gene. The chain carries TRBV5-6 and TRBJ2-3, with D unclear. Germline loops: CDR1 SGHDT, CDR2 YYEEEE. This CDR3 comprises 13 residues. The DNA read from the CDR3 is TGTGCCAGCAGTGATGACCGTCTAGAGACG. Translation: CASSDDRLET. The full CDR3 reads CASSDDRLETQYF.

This clone showed up many times. CDR3 DNA, as far as it was read: TGCAGTGTACCGGAACCCGGGACAGGGGGCGAAAAA. Translated: CSVPEPGTGGEK. The whole CDR3 protein reads CSVPEPGTGGEKLFF. The V call is TRBV20-1, the J call TRBJ1-4; 12 bases line up with TRBD1. From the germline J gene comes the end of the CDR3, since the read stops 3 residues before it. After removal of 7 bases from V and 8 bases from J, the junction contained 11 bases not matched to a gene. This CDR3 has 15 residues. The V gene's germline CDR1 is DFQATT and CDR2 SNEGSKA (reference sequence).

There are many counts of this clone. Sequencing ends 3 residues short of the CDR3 end; the germline J gene provides the rest. The chain has TRBV7-6 and TRBJ2-5, with D possibly matching TRBD2 (5 bases). Germline CDR1 is SGHVS and CDR2 is FNYEAQ. V lost 5 bases to trimming and J lost 3 bases, with 7 bases between them. The CDR3 is 12 amino acids. CDR3 amino acids: CASSLSEETQYF. CDR3 DNA (partial): TGTGCCAGCAGCCTTAGCGAAGAGACC.

The sample holds many counts of this clone. The sequence runs out 3 residues before the end of the CDR3; the remainder is reconstructed from the germline J gene. The gene calls are TRBV5-1 and TRBJ2-2, with a possible D match to TRBD2 (6 bases). Trimming removed 1 base from V and 5 bases from J, with 12 bases in between. CDR1 is SGHRS, CDR2 YFSETQ, per germline. The CDR3 consists of 15 residues. The CDR3 is CASSLFSGGTGELFF. Incomplete CDR3 DNA: TGCGCCAGCAGCTTGTTTAGCGGAGGAACCGGGGAG. Looking up the rest from reference TRBV5-1 and TRBJ2-2 gives the full variable domain: KAGVTQTPRYLIKTRGQQVTLSCSPISGHRSVSWYQQTPGQGLQFLFEYFSETQRNKGNFPGRFSGRQFSNSRSEMNVSTLELGDSALYLCASSLFSGGTGELFFGEGSRLTVL.

Many counts were recorded for this clone. The CDR3 DNA, read in part, is TGTGCCAGCAGTGTACAGCGGGAATTACCAGATACG. Protein sequence: CASSVQRELPDT. The full-length CDR3 reads as CASSVQRELPDTQYF. The chain carries TRBV28 and TRBJ2-3; 7 bases agree with TRBD2. Read sequence stops 3 residues before the CDR3 end, and the germline J gene provides the missing end. The length of the CDR3 is 15 residues. Germline lookup yields CDR1 MDHEN and CDR2 SYDVKM. Losses at the gene ends were 5 bases for V and 4 bases for J; bases not matched to a gene: 9. The complete variable domain, with remaining parts taken from reference TRBV28 and TRBJ2-3, reads DVKVTQSSRYLVKRTGEKVFLECVQDMDHENMFWYRQDPGLGLRLIYFSYDVKMKEKGDIPEGYSVSREKKERFSLILESASTNQTSMYLCASSVQRELPDTQYFGPGTRLTVL.

This clone was seen repeatedly, ten times or more. This chain's CDR3 is CAWRFDRLGYTF. The CDR3 bases that were read are TGTGCCTGGAGATTTGACAGGCTCGGC. The chain is built from TRBV30 and TRBJ1-2; tentative D call: TRBD1 (6 bases). Read sequence stops 3 residues before the CDR3 end, and the germline J gene provides the missing end. The length of the CDR3 is 12 residues. Germline V CDR1 and CDR2: GTSNPN, SVGIG (reference sequence).

This clone occurred a few times. The read finishes 3 residues shy of the CDR3 end, and the germline J gene is used to complete it. The V and J genes are TRBV18 and TRBJ1-1; D might be TRBD1 (6 bases). The CDR3 runs 16 residues. Trimming shortened V by 2 bases and J by 1 base, and 14 bases separated the two germline ends. The germline CDR1 and CDR2 sequences are KGHSH and LQKENI. Incomplete CDR3 DNA: TGTGCCAGCTCACCATCGGCAGGGGCTGGGAACACTGAA. Translation: CASSPSAGAGNTE. The CDR3 in its entirety is CASSPSAGAGNTEAFF.

This clone has at least ten counts. The CDR3 end lies 3 residues beyond the end of the read and is filled in from the germline J gene. The V and J genes are TRBV18 and TRBJ1-3; 8 bases line up with TRBD1. The V gene end was trimmed by 3 bases and the J gene end by 2 bases; junction bases not matched to a gene: 3. Germline lookup yields CDR1 KGHSH and CDR2 LQKENI. This CDR3 has 15 amino acids. The CDR3 reads CASSPGQGPGNTIYF. The CDR3 DNA, read in part, is TGTGCCAGCTCACCTGGACAGGGCCCTGGAAACACC.

This clone was seen ten or more times. The read ends 3 residues before the CDR3 terminus; that terminus is restored from the germline J gene. Other DNA sequences in the sample encode the same CDR3. The chain recombines TRBV5-1 with TRBJ1-2; the match to TRBD1 covers 7 bases. Germline V gene data show CDR1 as SGHRS and CDR2 as YFSETQ. This CDR3 has 16 residues. With 4 bases clipped from V and 1 base from J, the junction kept 10 bases outside the gene matches. CDR3 DNA (partial): TGCGCCAGCAGCCCAGCAGACAGGGCCTATAACTATGGC. This encodes CASSPADRAYNYG. The entire CDR3 is CASSPADRAYNYGYTF.

Remarks on this clone: The DNA ends 3 residues before the CDR3 does, and the rest of the CDR3 is filled in from the germline J gene. This chain links TRBV27 with TRBJ2-7, with 8 bases fitting TRBD2. This CDR3 contains 15 residues. The germline V gene has CDR1 MNHEY and CDR2 SMNVEV (reference sequence). V dropped 2 bases and J dropped 3; count of bases not matched to a gene: 6. Here the CDR3 reads CASSLTGLGDYEQYF. The sequenced part of the CDR3 DNA is TGTGCCAGCAGTTTAACGGGACTAGGGGACTACGAG.

This clone was seen many times. The missing CDR3 end, 3 residues past where the read stops, is filled in from the germline J gene. The chain uses TRBV5-6 and TRBJ2-1, with 9 bases identical to TRBD1. Germline V lookup: CDR1 SGHDT, CDR2 YYEEEE. With 2 bases clipped from V and 9 bases from J, the junction kept 3 bases outside the gene matches. The CDR3 runs 13 residues. The DNA read from the CDR3 is TGTGCCAGCAGCTTACAGGGGGCGGTTGAG. This gives the protein CASSLQGAVE. The CDR3, in full, reads CASSLQGAVEQFF.

This clone was recorded at least ten times. The CDR3 sequence is CASSPSLAGDSYEQYF. The sequenced part of the CDR3 DNA is TGTGCCAGCAGCCCTTCGCTAGCGGGTGACTCCTACGAG. V usage is TRBV4-2 and J usage is TRBJ2-7; 8 bases match TRBD2. The CDR3 is cut off 3 residues early in the read; its end comes from the germline J gene. The length of the CDR3 is 16 residues. Germline V CDR1 and CDR2: LGHNA, YNFKEQ. J lost 0 bases, V lost 4 bases, and 8 bases had no gene match.

This clone was picked up many times. The read finishes 3 residues shy of the CDR3 end, and the germline J gene is used to complete it. The chain links TRBV7-3 to TRBJ1-1; TRBD1 is a possible D gene (5 bases). Trimming took off 3 bases at V and 2 bases at J, with 13 bases between the two ends. CDR1 and CDR2 from the germline V gene are SGHTA and FQGTGA. This CDR3 region has 15 residues. Partial CDR3 DNA: TGTGCCAGCAGCTTCGGGAGCGGGGGAAACACTGAA. Translation: CASSFGSGGNTE. The CDR3 reads in full as CASSFGSGGNTEAFF.

Remarks on this clone: The read halts 3 residues ahead of the CDR3 end, with the missing end drawn from the germline J gene. The chain carries TRBV7-9 and TRBJ1-2, with a possible D match to TRBD1 (6 bases). Per germline, CDR1 SEHNR and CDR2 FQNEAQ (reference sequence). The CDR3 runs 15 residues. The CDR3 protein is CASSPGHMEHNDYTF. CDR3 DNA, as far as it was read: TGTGCCAGCAGCCCGGGACACATGGAACACAATGAC.

This clone was observed at least ten times. The read terminates 3 residues ahead of where the CDR3 ends, so the germline J gene completes it. The chain has TRBV19 and TRBJ1-4; 8 bases agree with TRBD1. This CDR3 contains 15 residues. CDR1 and CDR2 (germline): LNHDA, SQIVND (reference sequence). Trimming removed 9 bases from V and 8 bases from J; junction bases left unmatched: 14. The DNA read from the CDR3 is TGTGCCAGGATACAATTGACAGGGGTGGAGGAAAAA. Amino acids: CARIQLTGVEEK. The entire CDR3 protein is CARIQLTGVEEKLFF.

This clone was recorded at least ten times. The CDR3 extends 3 residues past the end of the read, so its final part is completed from the germline J gene. The chain combines TRBV7-8 with TRBJ2-3, with 12 nucleotides matching TRBD2. The germline V gene has CDR1 SGHVS and CDR2 FQNEAQ. With V trimmed by 5 bases and J by 5 bases, 5 bases remained unmatched. The CDR3 covers 15 residues. The chain's CDR3 is CASSPTSGGRDTQYF. Incomplete CDR3 DNA: TGTGCCAGCAGCCCAACTAGCGGGGGGAGAGATACG.

This clone came up many times. The read finishes 3 residues shy of the CDR3 end, and the germline J gene is used to complete it. This chain joins TRBV5-1 and TRBJ2-2, with no clear D. This CDR3 comprises 16 residues. The germline V gene encodes CDR1 SGHRS and CDR2 YFSETQ. V lost 0 bases to trimming and J lost 0 bases, with 9 bases between them. The DNA read from the CDR3 is TGCGCCAGCAGCTTGGTGGGCAGGACGAACACCGGGGAG. Translated, it gives CASSLVGRTNTGE. The whole CDR3 sequence is CASSLVGRTNTGELFF.

This clone has a count of ten or more. Read sequence stops 3 residues before the CDR3 end, and the germline J gene provides the missing end. This rearrangement joins TRBV6-1 to TRBJ2-4, with TRBD1 matching 9 bases. Germline assignment: CDR1 MNHNS and CDR2 SASEGT. The CDR3 has 13 residues. The V segment lost 3 bases and the J segment 8 bases; nucleotides outside the gene matches: 2. The CDR3 sequence is CASSDGTGYIQYF. Incomplete CDR3 DNA: TGTGCCAGCAGTGATGGGACAGGGTACATT.

At least ten counts were recorded for this clone. CDR3 DNA, as far as it was read: TGTGCCAGCAACCATATCGGCGGACTAGCGGACGACGAG. Residues: CASNHIGGLADDE. The whole CDR3 protein reads CASNHIGGLADDEQYF. The chain combines TRBV6-2 or TRBV6-3 with TRBJ2-7; 10 positions match TRBD2. The CDR3 end lies 3 residues beyond the end of the read and is filled in from the germline J gene. The V segment lost 7 bases and the J segment 5 bases; nucleotides outside the gene matches: 14. Looked up from germline, CDR1 is MNHEY and CDR2 is SVGEGT. The CDR3 consists of 16 residues.

This clone has ten or more counts. The read ends 3 residues before the CDR3 terminus; that terminus is restored from the germline J gene. The chain uses TRBV20-1 and TRBJ2-3, with D unresolved. The CDR3 covers 13 residues. Per the germline V gene, CDR1 is DFQATT and CDR2 is SNEGSKA (reference sequence). CDR3 bases read: TGCAGTGCGGCGGAGTATAGCAATCAGCCG. Its protein product is CSAAEYSNQP. The entire CDR3 protein reads CSAAEYSNQPQYF.

In regard to this clone: Sequencing ends 3 residues short of the CDR3 end; the germline J gene provides the rest. This chain uses TRBV4-2 with TRBJ2-5, with D unclear. V gave up 3 bases and J gave up 5 bases, with 7 bases separating them. Germline V gene lookup returns CDR1 LGHNA and CDR2 YNFKEQ. The CDR3 covers 12 residues. CDR3 in amino acids: CASSHAGETQYF. The sequenced CDR3 bases are TGTGCCAGCAGCCACGCCGGGGAGACC.

This clone was counted at least ten times. The CDR3 end falls 3 residues outside the read, so it is completed with the germline J gene. The chain is built from TRBV29-1 and TRBJ2-2; D possibly corresponds to TRBD2 (6 bases). The germline V and J ends were trimmed by 6 bases and 5 bases, with 13 bases remaining between them. CDR1 is SQVTM, CDR2 ANQGSEA, per germline. The CDR3 spans 13 residues. CDR3 region: CSVGTLGTGELFF. The part of the CDR3 DNA that was read is TGCAGCGTGGGGACTTTGGGAACCGGGGAG.

This clone was found many times. The read terminates 3 residues ahead of where the CDR3 ends, so the germline J gene completes it. This rearrangement joins TRBV12-5 to TRBJ2-6; D tentatively fits TRBD1 or TRBD2 (5 bases each). V shed 0 bases and J shed 4 bases, with 10 bases lying between them. In germline, CDR1 is LGHNT, CDR2 FRNRAP. The CDR3 is made up of 16 amino acids. The DNA read from the CDR3 is TGTGCTAGTGGTTTGGTTAGCAGGGAGGGGGCCAACGTC. Protein: CASGLVSREGANV. The whole CDR3 is CASGLVSREGANVLTF.